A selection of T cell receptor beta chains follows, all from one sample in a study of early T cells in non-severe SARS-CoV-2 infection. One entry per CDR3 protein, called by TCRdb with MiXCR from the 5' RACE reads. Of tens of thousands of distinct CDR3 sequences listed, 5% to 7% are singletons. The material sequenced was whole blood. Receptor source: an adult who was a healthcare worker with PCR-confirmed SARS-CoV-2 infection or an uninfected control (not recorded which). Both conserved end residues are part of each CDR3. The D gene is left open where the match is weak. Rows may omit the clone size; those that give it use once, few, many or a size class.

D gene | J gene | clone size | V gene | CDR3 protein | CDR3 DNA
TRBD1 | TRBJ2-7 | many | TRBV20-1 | CSATGQDPRKQYF | TGCAGTGCTACTGGACAGGATCCCAGGAAGCAGTACTTC
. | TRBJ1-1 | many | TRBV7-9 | CASSPQGLGTEAFF | TGTGCCAGCAGTCCGCAGGGGCTGGGCACTGAAGCTTTCTTT
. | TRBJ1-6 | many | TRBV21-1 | CASSKDHIGPGSYNSPLHF | TGTGCCAGCAGCAAGGATCACATCGGGCCGGGCTCCTATAATTCACCCCTCCACTTT
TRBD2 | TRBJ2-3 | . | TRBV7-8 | CASSSLAGHFTDTQYF | TGTGCCAGCAGCTCCCTAGCGGGTCACTTCACAGATACGCAGTATTTT
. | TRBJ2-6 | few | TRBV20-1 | CSARRITGANVLTF | TGCAGTGCTAGGCGGATAACTGGGGCCAACGTCCTGACTTTC
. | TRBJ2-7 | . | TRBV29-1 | CSGGQSSYEQYF | TGCAGTGGGGGGCAGAGCTCCTACGAGCAGTACTTC
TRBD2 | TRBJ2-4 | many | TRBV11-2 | CASSLQTGTSGKNIQYF | TGTGCCAGCAGCTTGCAAACCGGGACTAGCGGAAAAAACATTCAGTACTTC
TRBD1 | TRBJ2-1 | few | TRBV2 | CASSRDRDEQFF | TGTGCCAGCAGCAGGGACAGGGATGAGCAGTTCTTC
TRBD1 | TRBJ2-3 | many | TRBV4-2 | CASSQDSGTAHTDTQYF | TGTGCCAGCAGCCAAGATTCGGGGACAGCACACACAGATACGCAGTATTTT
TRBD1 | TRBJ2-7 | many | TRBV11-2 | CASSTTGTSYEQYF | TGTGCCAGCAGCACGACAGGGACCTCCTACGAGCAGTACTTC
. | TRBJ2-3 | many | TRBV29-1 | CSVLYTDTQYF | TGCAGCGTACTTTACACAGATACGCAGTATTTT
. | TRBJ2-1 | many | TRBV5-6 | CASSGYSNRPSYNEQFF | TGTGCCAGCAGCGGTTACTCTAATCGTCCCTCCTACAATGAGCAGTTCTTC
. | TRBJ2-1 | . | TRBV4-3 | CASSQDWKFYNEQFF | TGCGCCAGCAGCCAAGATTGGAAGTTCTACAATGAGCAGTTCTTC
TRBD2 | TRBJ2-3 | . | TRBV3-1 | CASSPGGAPADTQYF | TGTGCCAGCAGCCCCGGGGGGGCTCCGGCAGATACGCAGTATTTT
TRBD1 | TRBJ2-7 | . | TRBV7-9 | CASSPGQGQAREQYF | TGTGCCAGCAGCCCGGGACAGGGACAAGCACGTGAGCAGTACTTC
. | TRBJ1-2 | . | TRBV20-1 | CSASADVGYTF | TGCAGTGCTAGCGCCGATGTCGGCTACACCTTC
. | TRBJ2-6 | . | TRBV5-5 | CASRPRPVSGANVLTF | TGTGCCAGCAGGCCCCGTCCGGTCTCTGGGGCCAACGTCCTGACTTTC
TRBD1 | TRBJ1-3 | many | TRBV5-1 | CASSSGTGGFGNTIYF | TGCGCCAGCAGCTCCGGGACAGGGGGCTTTGGAAACACCATATATTTT
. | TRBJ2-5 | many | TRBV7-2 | CASSLNLGARSQETQYF | TGTGCCAGCAGCTTAAATCTCGGAGCGAGAAGTCAAGAGACCCAGTACTTC
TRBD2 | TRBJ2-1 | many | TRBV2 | CASSDGTRDNEQFF | TGTGCCAGCAGTGACGGGACTAGAGACAATGAGCAGTTCTTC
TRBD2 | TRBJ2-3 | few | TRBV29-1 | CSVDLAVGTDTQYF | TGCAGCGTTGATCTAGCGGTGGGCACAGATACGCAGTATTTT
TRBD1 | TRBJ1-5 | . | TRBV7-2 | CASSYNRGQPQHF | TGTGCCAGCAGCTACAACAGGGGGCAGCCCCAGCATTTT
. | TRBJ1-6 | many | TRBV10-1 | CASSERLIIAGGSYNSPLHF | TGCGCCAGCAGTGAGCGGTTGATTATAGCGGGGGGCTCCTATAATTCACCCCTCCACTTT
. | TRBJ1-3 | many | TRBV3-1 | CASSPRRGTGNTIYF | TGTGCCAGCAGCCCGAGGCGGGGAACTGGAAACACCATATATTTT
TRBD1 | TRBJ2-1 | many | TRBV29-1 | CSVVDRGNEQFF | TGCAGCGTTGTGGACAGGGGCAATGAGCAGTTCTTC
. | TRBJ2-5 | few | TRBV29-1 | CSVGSQETQYF | TGCAGCGTTGGTAGCCAAGAGACCCAGTACTTC
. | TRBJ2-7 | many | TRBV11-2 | CASSLDGAYEQYF | TGTGCCAGCAGCTTAGACGGTGCCTACGAGCAGTACTTC
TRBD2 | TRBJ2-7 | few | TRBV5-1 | CASSSLAGGLHEQYF | TGCGCCAGCAGCTCTCTAGCGGGAGGGCTACACGAGCAGTACTTC
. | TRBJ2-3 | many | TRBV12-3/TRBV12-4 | CASSRGAGVTDTQYF | TGTGCCAGCAGCCGGGGGGCGGGAGTGACAGATACGCAGTATTTT
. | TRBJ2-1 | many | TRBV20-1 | CSAGQGRAYNEQFF | TGCAGTGCTGGCCAGGGCAGAGCCTACAATGAGCAGTTCTTC
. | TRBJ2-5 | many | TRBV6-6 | CASSPGQYNQETQYF | TGTGCCAGCAGTCCAGGCCAATATAACCAAGAGACCCAGTACTTC
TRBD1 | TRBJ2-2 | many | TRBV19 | CASRPFRTGANTGELFF | TGTGCCAGTAGGCCCTTCCGGACAGGCGCAAACACCGGGGAGCTGTTTTTT